The clone carrying this T cell receptor beta chain was observed a handful of times. The antigen is undetermined. Trimming at V came to 4 bases and at J to 7 bases, leaving 7 bases not matched to a gene. The CDR3 has 13 amino acids. In germline, CDR1 is SGHRS, CDR2 YFSETQ. The sample belongs to a study of cytomegalovirus exposure and HLA in healthy donors. Study-wide background: For the 300 to 450 genotyped donors, about 81% fell within the Caucasian-associated ancestry cluster.

With 60 Vbeta and 13 Jbeta primers, the PCR was carried out. Repertoires were generated with immunoSEQ multiplex PCR, while TCRdb's copy carries only in-frame clones and drops some. This table has roughly 140,000 clones, roughly 79% appearing once. Study-wide findings and caveats: Sequencing likely caused a cluster of highly shared sequence variants.

The rearrangement joins TRBV5-1 to TRBJ1-2, with 7 bases matching TRBD1. The sequencing sample was made of PBMCs. This clonotype originated in a woman aged 40 to 50 in good health and CMV-seropositive. CDR3 coding DNA: TGCGCCAGCAGCACTGACAGGGTGCGTGGCTACACCTTC. Amino acids: CASSTDRVRGYTF.